This passage covers 30 T cell receptor beta chains from one sample sequenced in a study of T cell responses to AZD1222 COVID-19 vaccine (TCRdb year 2021). What this sample's time point label stands for: baseline before first vaccination. Receptor libraries were prepared by the immunoSEQ multiplex PCR assay. This immuneACCESS table, as held by TCRdb, lists in-frame sequences with V and J called but not all clones. Of the missing ones, under half trace to an unresolved V gene in checked studies; the others have no known cause. This sample holds 65,000 to 95,000 clones; more than 75% were observed only once. Of the sample, about an eighth falls within the top ten clones. The starting material was peripheral blood, obtained on day 0 of AZD1222 vaccination. These TCRs come from an adult in good health.

This chain links TRBV11-1 with TRBJ2-5; TRBD2 agrees at 10 bases. Germline CDR1 reads SGHAT; CDR2 reads FQDESV (reference sequence). Trimming took 2 bases from V and 3 from J; bases not matched to a gene: 6. The CDR3 has 16 amino acids. The CDR3 protein is CASSLLVGLAEETQYF. CDR3 DNA sequence: TGTGCCAGCAGCTTACTAGTTGGACTAGCGGAAGAGACCCAGTACTTC.

This sequence joins TRBV5-1 and TRBJ2-1; TRBD1 is a possible D gene (6 bases). Germline lookup yields CDR1 SGHRS and CDR2 YFSETQ. The V end lost 5 bases, the J end lost 3 bases, and 12 bases lay between the germline ends. This CDR3 has 14 residues. Written as DNA, the CDR3 is TGCGCCAGCAGAACAGGGACGAACTACAATGAGCAGTTCTTC. The encoded protein is CASRTGTNYNEQFF.

This chain connects TRBV29-1 to TRBJ2-3, with D perhaps assigned TRBD1 or TRBD2 (5 bases each). Trimming removed 0 bases from V and 2 bases from J, with 9 bases in between. The CDR3 extends over 14 amino acids. The germline CDR1 and CDR2 sequences are SQVTM and ANQGSEA. The CDR3 loop reads CSVEEGTFTDTQYF. As DNA, the CDR3 is TGCAGCGTTGAAGAAGGGACCTTCACAGATACGCAGTATTTT.

This chain uses TRBV6-5 with TRBJ1-2, with 8 positions matching TRBD1. The CDR3 sequence is 13 residues long. Germline CDR1 and CDR2: MNHEY and SVGAGI. After removal of 3 bases from V and 8 bases from J, the junction contained 5 bases not matched to a gene. CDR3 region: CASSYDRGEGYTF. The CDR3, as DNA: TGTGCCAGCAGTTATGACAGGGGTGAAGGCTACACCTTC.

The V call is TRBV19, the J call TRBJ2-7, with D perhaps matching TRBD2 (5 bases). Germline V CDR1 and CDR2: LNHDA, SQIVND (reference sequence). The ends were cut back, 4 bases at V and 3 bases at J, with 16 bases in the middle. This CDR3 contains 15 residues. In nucleotides, the CDR3 is TGTGCCAGTAGTAAGGACTCCGCACCGTACTACGAGCAGTACTTC. This encodes CASSKDSAPYYEQYF.

A single count supports this clone. The rearrangement uses TRBV27 and TRBJ1-2, with 7 nucleotides matching TRBD1. Germline CDR1 and CDR2: MNHEY and SMNVEV (reference sequence). V lost 6 bases to trimming and J lost 0 bases; unmatched junction nucleotides: 1. CDR3 length equals 13 residues. The CDR3 bases are TGTGCCAGCAGCGGGACAGCTAACTATGGCTACACCTTC. This translates into CASSGTANYGYTF.

V and J are TRBV5-1 and TRBJ2-1, with a weak D call TRBD2 (5 bases). Trimming removed 4 bases at V and 7 bases at J, with 21 bases between. Per the germline V gene, CDR1 is SGHRS and CDR2 is YFSETQ. The CDR3 runs 16 residues. The CDR3 nucleotides are TGCGCCAGCAGCGGAACGGGATCCCCTAGGGAAAATGAGCAGTTCTTC. Residues: CASSGTGSPRENEQFF. Looking up the rest from reference TRBV5-1 and TRBJ2-1 gives the full variable domain: KAGVTQTPRYLIKTRGQQVTLSCSPISGHRSVSWYQQTPGQGLQFLFEYFSETQRNKGNFPGRFSGRQFSNSRSEMNVSTLELGDSALYLCASSGTGSPRENEQFFGPGTRLTVL.

CDR3 sequence reads: CASSGTGPLVGGYTF. CDR3 in DNA: TGTGCCAGCAGCGGAACAGGGCCTCTGGTAGGTGGCTACACCTTC. The chain has TRBV5-4 and TRBJ1-2; D possibly corresponds to TRBD1 (6 bases). Germline V lookup: CDR1 SGHNT, CDR2 YYREEE (reference sequence). The CDR3 consists of 15 residues. Trimming pared 4 bases from V and 7 bases from J, leaving 20 bases between.

The rearrangement links TRBV27 to TRBJ1-2; 7 positions match TRBD1. V shed 7 bases, J shed 3 bases, and the junction held 11 bases outside the gene matches. Germline-derived CDR1 and CDR2 are MNHEY and SMNVEV (reference sequence). CDR3 size: 15 residues. The CDR3 nucleotides read TGTGCCAGCACACTTAGGTCGGGACAGCACTATGGCTACACCTTC. This translates into CASTLRSGQHYGYTF.

The chain couples TRBV11-2 to TRBJ2-5, with 9 bases fitting TRBD2. CDR3 length: 14 residues. Germline-derived CDR1 and CDR2 are SGHAT and FQNNGV. The ends lost 3 bases at V and 4 bases at J; junction bases unmatched: 3. The chain's CDR3 is CASSLAGGAETQYF. The CDR3 bases are TGTGCCAGCAGCTTGGCGGGGGGGGCAGAGACCCAGTACTTC. The whole variable domain, filled in from reference TRBV11-2 and TRBJ2-5, reads EAGVAQSPRYKIIEKRQSVAFWCNPISGHATLYWYQQILGQGPKLLIQFQNNGVVDDSQLPKDRFSAERLKGVDSTLKIQPAKLEDSAVYLCASSLAGGAETQYFGPGTRLLVL.

This chain uses TRBV7-8 with TRBJ2-7, with TRBD2 identical over 8 bases. There are 15 residues in the CDR3. The trim removed 5 bases at V and 1 base at J, leaving 7 bases unmatched. Per the germline V gene, CDR1 is SGHVS and CDR2 is FQNEAQ. The CDR3 sequence is CASSRGLALSYEQYF. As DNA, the CDR3 is TGTGCCAGCAGCCGAGGACTAGCCCTTTCCTACGAGCAGTACTTC.

This sequence joins TRBV4-1 and TRBJ1-6; no clear D. From germline, CDR1 is MGHRA and CDR2 YSYEKL. V lost 1 base and J lost 7, with 14 bases in between. The CDR3 contains 16 residues. The DNA of the CDR3 is TGCGCCAGCAGCCAAGGAGGAGGAACCCTCAATTCACCCCTCCACTTT. This encodes CASSQGGGTLNSPLHF.

CDR3 residues: CASSIDSGPVDQPQHF. The CDR3 nucleotides are TGTGCCAGTAGTATAGATTCAGGCCCAGTAGATCAGCCCCAGCATTTT. J is TRBJ1-5 and V is TRBV19; D is undetermined. The CDR3 spans 16 residues. V was shortened by 0 bases and J by 5 bases, with 14 bases between the two germline ends. Germline assignment: CDR1 LNHDA and CDR2 SQIVND (reference sequence).

This clone has more than one count but fewer than ten. The V gene is TRBV5-1, the J gene TRBJ1-1, with D perhaps TRBD1 (6 bases). Between the trimmed V and J ends, which lost 7 bases and 5 bases, there was a span of 15 bases. Germline V gives CDR1 SGHRS, CDR2 YFSETQ. This CDR3 is 13 amino acids long. CDR3 bases: TGCGCCAGCGGCGAAGCTCAGGGGACTGAAGCTTTCTTT. This sequence encodes CASGEAQGTEAFF. Full variable domain (remainder filled in from reference TRBV5-1 and TRBJ1-1): KAGVTQTPRYLIKTRGQQVTLSCSPISGHRSVSWYQQTPGQGLQFLFEYFSETQRNKGNFPGRFSGRQFSNSRSEMNVSTLELGDSALYLCASGEAQGTEAFFGQGTRLTVV.

The chain combines TRBV13 with TRBJ2-2; no definite D call. The V gene lost 2 bases and the J gene lost 8 bases, with 9 bases spanning the gap. The CDR3 is 13 residues long. Germline CDR1 PRHDT, CDR2 FYEKMQ (reference sequence). The CDR3: CASSLSPTGELFF. The DNA of the CDR3 is TGTGCCAGCAGCTTAAGCCCGACTGGGGAGCTGTTTTTT.

The chain couples TRBV28 to TRBJ1-6; 7 bases align to TRBD1. The V gene's germline CDR1 is MDHEN and CDR2 SYDVKM. The CDR3 consists of 16 residues. Trimming removed 6 bases from V and 5 bases from J; junction bases left unmatched: 10. The CDR3 DNA follows: TGTGCCAGCAGCCAGAGAGGGGGCTTGAATAATTCACCCCTCCACTTT. It codes for CASSQRGGLNNSPLHF.

The rearrangement uses TRBV11-1 and TRBJ1-2, with D unclear. There are 15 residues in the CDR3. The V end was cut by 5 bases, the J end by 8 bases, with 21 bases between. From germline, CDR1 is SGHAT and CDR2 FQDESV (reference sequence). CDR3 coding DNA: TGTGCCAGCAGCCCAAGCTCCGGGCAGGCGTCCGGCTACACCTTC. Its translation is CASSPSSGQASGYTF. Supplemented by reference TRBV11-1 and TRBJ1-2, the full variable domain reads EAEVAQSPRYKITEKSQAVAFWCDPISGHATLYWYRQILGQGPELLVQFQDESVVDDSQLPKDRFSAERLKGVDSTLKIQPAELGDSAMYLCASSPSSGQASGYTFGSGTRLTVV.

V and J are TRBV7-9 and TRBJ2-5; 7 bases align to TRBD1. CDR3 size: 12 residues. Germline assignment: CDR1 SEHNR and CDR2 FQNEAQ (reference sequence). V lost 5 bases and J lost 5; bases outside the gene matches: 2. The CDR3 loop is CASSLQGETQYF. The CDR3 bases are TGTGCCAGCAGCCTACAGGGGGAGACCCAGTACTTC.

The chain uses TRBV7-9 and TRBJ1-6, with 11 bases identical to TRBD1. Germline V CDR1 and CDR2: SEHNR, FQNEAQ (reference sequence). The CDR3 sequence is 12 residues long. Trimming removed 3 bases from V and 17 bases from J; junction bases left unmatched: 3. CDR3 residues: CASSFRTGGFHF. The CDR3 DNA follows: TGTGCCAGCAGCTTTCGGACAGGGGGCTTCCACTTT.

This chain links TRBV7-9 with TRBJ2-2, with 7 bases lining up with TRBD2. The germline gives CDR1 SEHNR, CDR2 FQNEAQ (reference sequence). This CDR3 spans 17 amino acids. J lost 2 bases, V lost 6 bases, and 12 bases had no gene match. The CDR3 region is CASRGVTGTTNTGELFF. The CDR3 coding sequence is TGTGCCAGCAGGGGAGTAACCGGGACTACCAACACCGGGGAGCTGTTTTTT. Full variable domain (missing parts from reference TRBV7-9 and TRBJ2-2): DTGVSQNPRHKITKRGQNVTFRCDPISEHNRLYWYRQTLGQGPEFLTYFQNEAQLEKSRLLSDRFSAERPKGSFSTLEIQRTEQGDSAMYLCASRGVTGTTNTGELFFGEGSRLTVL.

This chain joins TRBV7-9 and TRBJ2-7; TRBD1 aligns across 9 bases. The CDR3 totals 14 residues. V shed 6 bases, J shed 6 bases, and the junction held 9 bases outside the gene matches. Germline V gene lookup returns CDR1 SEHNR and CDR2 FQNEAQ (reference sequence). Here the CDR3 DNA reads TGTGCCAGCAGAGAAACAGGGGGCGGAAGCGAGCAGTACTTC. Amino acid sequence: CASRETGGGSEQYF.

The genes are TRBV5-4 and TRBJ2-2; D unresolved. V shed 4 bases and J shed 7 bases, with 11 bases lying between them. CDR3 size: 13 residues. The germline gives CDR1 SGHNT, CDR2 YYREEE (reference sequence). The CDR3 reads CASSIGYVGELFF. The CDR3 coding sequence is TGTGCCAGCAGCATCGGATACGTCGGGGAGCTGTTTTTT.

This chain uses TRBV2 with TRBJ1-5, with unresolved D. Trimming shortened V by 4 bases and J by 0 bases, and 7 bases separated the two germline ends. Germline values: CDR1 SNHLY, CDR2 FYNNEI. This CDR3 is built from 14 residues. The CDR3 loop is CASSALTSNQPQHF. CDR3 bases: TGTGCCAGCAGTGCATTGACTAGCAATCAGCCCCAGCATTTT.

The rearrangement joins TRBV6-2 or TRBV6-3 to TRBJ1-5; D might be TRBD1 (5 bases). Germline lookup yields CDR1 MNHEY and CDR2 SVGEGT. This CDR3 contains 14 residues. Trimming pared 0 bases from V and 4 bases from J, leaving 7 bases between. This CDR3 is CASSYSTENQPQHF. The CDR3 DNA follows: TGTGCCAGCAGTTACTCGACAGAGAATCAGCCCCAGCATTTT.

The chain combines TRBV28 with TRBJ1-4; 7 positions match TRBD1. This CDR3 is built from 15 residues. Unmatched junction bases numbered 7, after V lost 5 bases and J lost 4 bases. Germline V gene lookup returns CDR1 MDHEN and CDR2 SYDVKM. The CDR3 protein is CASSPQRGLNEKLFF. CDR3 bases: TGTGCCAGCAGTCCCCAAAGGGGGCTTAATGAAAAACTGTTTTTT. Drawing the rest from reference TRBV28 and TRBJ1-4, the complete variable domain is DVKVTQSSRYLVKRTGEKVFLECVQDMDHENMFWYRQDPGLGLRLIYFSYDVKMKEKGDIPEGYSVSREKKERFSLILESASTNQTSMYLCASSPQRGLNEKLFFGSGTQLSVL.

A single count supports this clone. The chain employs TRBV2 and TRBJ1-1, with TRBD1 matching 8 bases. This CDR3 spans 12 amino acids. Germline CDR1 SNHLY, CDR2 FYNNEI. The V and J ends lost 3 bases and 11 bases, in that order; junction bases with no gene match: 5. The CDR3 loop reads CASSDPGGRAFF. The CDR3 nucleotides read TGTGCCAGCAGTGATCCAGGGGGCAGGGCTTTCTTT.

CDR3 nucleotide sequence: TGTGCCAGCAGATCGGCCGGGACAGAAGAGACCCAGTACTTC. This sequence encodes CASRSAGTEETQYF. V and J are TRBV7-9 and TRBJ2-5; 7 positions agree with TRBD1. J lost 3 bases, V lost 6 bases, and 7 bases had no gene match. Germline CDR1 is SEHNR and CDR2 is FQNEAQ (reference sequence). The CDR3 is 14 residues long.

The rearrangement links TRBV2 to TRBJ1-4; D gene uncertain. V was pared by 8 bases and J by 5 bases, with 12 bases between. The CDR3 consists of 13 residues. CDR1 and CDR2 (germline): SNHLY, FYNNEI. CDR3 sequence (DNA): TGTGCCAGCTTTGATTGGGGAAATGAAAAACTGTTTTTT. Translated: CASFDWGNEKLFF. Drawing the rest from reference TRBV2 and TRBJ1-4, the complete variable domain is EPEVTQTPSHQVTQMGQEVILRCVPISNHLYFYWYRQILGQKVEFLVSFYNNEISEKSEIFDDQFSVERPDGSNFTLKIRSTKLEDSAMYFCASFDWGNEKLFFGSGTQLSVL.

The chain recombines TRBV18 with TRBJ1-1; 11 bases agree with TRBD1. V lost 5 bases, J lost 4 bases, and 3 bases stayed unmatched. CDR1 KGHSH and CDR2 LQKENI come from the germline V gene. The CDR3 consists of 14 residues. DNA for the CDR3: TGTGCCAGCTCAGGAGGGACAGGGGGCACTGAAGCTTTCTTT. The encoded protein is CASSGGTGGTEAFF.

V and J are TRBV27 and TRBJ1-4; D uncertain. The CDR3 is 13 amino acids. Germline lookup yields CDR1 MNHEY and CDR2 SMNVEV (reference sequence). With 6 bases removed from V and 5 bases from J, the gap between germline ends came to 10 bases. The CDR3 here is CASSPYPNEKLFF. The CDR3 region has the DNA TGTGCCAGCAGCCCGTACCCGAATGAAAAACTGTTTTTT.